This T cell receptor beta chain was identified during a study of early T cells in non-severe SARS-CoV-2 infection. Study as a whole: Chains stayed unpaired after sequencing of bulk RNA from unsorted whole blood. The study's findings and limits: Matching with VDJdb favored anti-spike CD8 responses (missing private and CD4 specificities).

This clonotype occurred many times. Its specificity is unknown. The CDR3 length is 14 residues. CDR1 is SNHLY, CDR2 FYNNEI, per germline. V was clipped by 6 bases and J by 4 bases, with 15 bases between them. Individual cDNA molecules received unique molecular identifiers during library preparation. MiXCR was run by TCRdb on the 5' RACE reads, yielding one entry per CDR3 protein. This table has fewer than 50,000 distinct CDR3 sequences, 6.5% appearing once. This rearrangement joins TRBV2 to TRBJ2-5, with D tentatively TRBD2 (6 bases). The sample here was whole blood, taken at baseline. This clonotype originated in an adult who was a healthcare worker with PCR-confirmed SARS-CoV-2 infection or an uninfected control (not recorded which). The CDR3 is CASRSTSNSETQYF. CDR3 sequence (DNA): TGTGCCAGCAGGTCGACTAGTAACTCAGAGACCCAGTACTTC.